These T cell receptor beta chains were read from a single sample in a study of blood T cell repertoires in COVID-19. Sequencing used immunoSEQ multiplex PCR; TCRdb keeps in-frame clones, though not all of them. The sample shows about 53,000 clones, roughly 89% of them seen only once. Sequenced material: peripheral blood. These receptors were obtained from a man older than 75 with acute or convalescent COVID-19. Each CDR3 is given with its conserved first and last residue. A D gene is named only where the DNA matches it firmly. Size tells how often a clone was seen (once, few, many) or the class of an expanded clone, and some rows leave it out.

size	D	V	J	CDR3	DNA
few	TRBD1	TRBV10-3	TRBJ2-3	CAISRGQESTDTQYF	TGTGCCATCAGTCGTGGACAGGAAAGCACAGATACGCAGTATTTT
NA	NA	TRBV19	TRBJ2-5	CASSIFGETQYF	TGTGCCAGTAGTATTTTCGGTGAGACCCAGTACTTC
NA	NA	TRBV11-2	TRBJ2-1	CASSLGLGQGNGYEQFF	TGTGCCAGCAGCTTAGGTCTAGGCCAGGGTAATGGGTATGAGCAGTTCTTC
NA	TRBD1	TRBV6-6	TRBJ2-2	CASSNRGRNTGELFF	TGTGCCAGCAGCAACAGGGGGCGAAACACCGGGGAGCTGTTTTTT
NA	NA	TRBV7-9	TRBJ1-6	CASSLGGGSPLHF	TGTGCCAGCAGCTTAGGGGGGGGATCACCCCTCCACTTT
NA	TRBD2	TRBV3-1/TRBV3-2	TRBJ2-3	CASSQGPSGGATDTQYF	TGTGCCAGCAGCCAAGGCCCTAGCGGGGGGGCGACAGATACGCAGTATTTT
once	TRBD2	TRBV19	TRBJ2-1	CASSRLAGASYNEQFF	TGTGCCAGTAGTAGACTAGCGGGGGCCTCCTACAATGAGCAGTTCTTC
once	TRBD2	TRBV7-8	TRBJ2-5	CASSLAARLAGQETQYF	TGTGCCAGCAGCTTAGCAGCCCGGTTAGCGGGACAAGAGACCCAGTACTTC
few	TRBD1	TRBV7-2	TRBJ1-3	CASSPRIGQGRNTIYF	TGTGCCAGCAGCCCCCGGATCGGACAGGGCCGAAACACCATATATTTT
NA	TRBD1	TRBV6-6	TRBJ1-6	CASSPSGQGAVSPLHF	TGTGCCAGCAGTCCCTCGGGGCAGGGGGCAGTTTCACCCCTCCACTTT
few	NA	TRBV6-5	TRBJ2-7	CASRTGQGFYEQYF	TGTGCCAGCCGCACGGGTCAGGGATTCTACGAGCAGTACTTC
NA	NA	TRBV28	TRBJ2-3	CASSSGGRVDTQYF	TGTGCCAGCAGTTCGGGGGGCCGGGTAGATACGCAGTATTTT
NA	TRBD2	TRBV11-3	TRBJ2-2	CASRPTSAGELFF	TGTGCCAGCAGGCCTACTAGCGCCGGGGAGCTGTTTTTT
NA	TRBD1	TRBV10-3	TRBJ1-1	CAIRDRVDTEAFF	TGTGCCATCAGGGACAGGGTTGACACTGAAGCTTTCTTT
NA	TRBD2	TRBV30	TRBJ2-7	CAWNPLGGGSYEQYF	TGTGCCTGGAACCCTCTGGGGGGGGGATCCTACGAGCAGTACTTC
NA	TRBD2	TRBV7-3	TRBJ2-7	CASSVAGGPYEQYF	TGTGCCAGCAGCGTAGCGGGGGGGCCCTACGAGCAGTACTTC
NA	TRBD1	TRBV7-2	TRBJ1-5	CASKQGANQPQHF	TGTGCCAGCAAGCAGGGGGCAAATCAGCCCCAGCATTTT
NA	TRBD2	TRBV3-1/TRBV3-2	TRBJ2-3	CASSRRLAGRDTQYF	TGTGCCAGCAGCCGAAGACTAGCGGGGAGAGATACGCAGTATTTT
once	NA	TRBV12-3/TRBV12-4	TRBJ2-1	CASHRASYNEQFF	TGTGCCAGCCACAGGGCATCCTACAATGAGCAGTTCTTC
NA	TRBD1	TRBV12-3/TRBV12-4	TRBJ1-2	CASRGTGASGYTF	TGTGCCAGCAGGGGGACAGGTGCTTCCGGCTACACCTTC
NA	TRBD2	TRBV7-3	TRBJ2-3	CASSLTPLAVGSTDTQYF	TGTGCCAGCAGCTTAACTCCACTAGCGGTCGGAAGCACAGATACGCAGTATTTT
NA	NA	TRBV21-1	TRBJ2-2	CASSNRREKMTGELFF	TGTGCCAGCAGCAATAGGAGGGAGAAAATGACCGGGGAGCTGTTTTTT
NA	NA	TRBV6-5	TRBJ1-1	CASQLQEGTSEAFF	TGTGCCAGCCAGTTACAGGAGGGAACGTCTGAAGCTTTCTTT
NA	NA	TRBV19	TRBJ1-1	CASFGLREGRRITEAFF	TGTGCCAGTTTCGGGCTGCGGGAGGGGCGCAGGATCACTGAAGCTTTCTTT
NA	TRBD1	TRBV29-1	TRBJ2-5	CSVHHGTGIETQYF	TGCAGCGTTCACCACGGGACAGGGATTGAGACCCAGTACTTC
NA	TRBD1	TRBV11-2	TRBJ1-1	CASSRRQGPEAFF	TGTGCCAGCAGCCGACGACAGGGCCCTGAAGCTTTCTTT
NA	NA	TRBV6-5	TRBJ2-3	CASSGHRAWTDTQYF	TGTGCCAGCAGCGGTCACAGGGCTTGGACAGATACGCAGTATTTT
medium-sized	TRBD2	TRBV5-1	TRBJ2-2	CASSPTGGGARTGELFF	TGCGCCAGCAGCCCGACTGGCGGGGGGGCTCGGACCGGGGAGCTGTTTTTT
NA	NA	TRBV7-9	TRBJ1-1	CASSSWGVDGPEAFF	TGTGCCAGCAGCTCCTGGGGGGTGGATGGCCCTGAAGCTTTCTTT
NA	NA	TRBV12-3/TRBV12-4	TRBJ1-2	CASSLMARGRYTF	TGTGCCAGCAGTTTAATGGCTCGAGGGCGCTACACCTTC
NA	NA	TRBV10-1	TRBJ2-7	CASSEGSGTISYEQYF	TGCGCCAGCAGTGAAGGTAGCGGTACTATCTCCTACGAGCAGTACTTC
NA	NA	TRBV14	TRBJ2-3	CASSLAGPFDTQYF	TGTGCCAGCAGCCTGGCGGGGCCTTTTGATACGCAGTATTTT
once	NA	TRBV13	TRBJ2-7	CASSFGQAYEQYF	TGTGCCAGCAGCTTCGGACAAGCCTACGAGCAGTACTTC
NA	NA	TRBV18	TRBJ1-4	CASRTNGAQTNEKLFF	TGTGCCAGCCGTACTAATGGGGCGCAGACTAATGAAAAACTGTTTTTT
NA	NA	TRBV24-1	TRBJ1-5	CATSDPRYNQPQHF	TGTGCCACCAGTGACCCCCGTTATAATCAGCCCCAGCATTTT
NA	NA	TRBV5-1	TRBJ2-2	CASSLGVTGELFF	TGCGCCAGCAGCTTGGGCGTAACCGGGGAGCTGTTTTTT
NA	NA	TRBV7-9	TRBJ1-1	CASTVLKAGRGAFF	TGTGCCAGCACCGTCCTGAAGGCAGGAAGGGGAGCTTTCTTT
NA	NA	TRBV25-1	TRBJ1-3	CASSEYGGTGSGNTIYF	TGTGCCAGCAGTGAATATGGAGGGACGGGCTCTGGAAACACCATATATTTT
NA	NA	TRBV29-1	TRBJ2-7	CSVRRVILNF	TGCAGCGTTCGCAGGGTGATATTGAACTTC